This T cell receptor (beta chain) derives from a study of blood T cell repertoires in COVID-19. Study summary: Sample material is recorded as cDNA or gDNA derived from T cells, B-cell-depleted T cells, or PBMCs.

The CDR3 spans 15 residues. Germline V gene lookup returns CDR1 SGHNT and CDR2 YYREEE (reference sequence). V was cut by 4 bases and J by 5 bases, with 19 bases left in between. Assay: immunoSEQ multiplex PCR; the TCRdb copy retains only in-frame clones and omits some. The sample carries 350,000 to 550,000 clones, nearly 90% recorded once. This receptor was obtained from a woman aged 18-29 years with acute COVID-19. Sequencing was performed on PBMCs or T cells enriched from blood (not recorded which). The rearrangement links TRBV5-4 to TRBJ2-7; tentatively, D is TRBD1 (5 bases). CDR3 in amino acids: CASSPALAGSNEQYF. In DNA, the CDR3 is TGTGCCAGCAGCCCGGCTCTCGCAGGGTCGAACGAGCAGTACTTC.